Sequencing of this T cell receptor (beta chain) was carried out in a study of cytomegalovirus exposure and HLA in healthy donors. Germline lookup yields CDR1 SGHAT and CDR2 FQNNGV. The CDR3 runs to 16 residues. Germline trimming cut 7 bases from V and 4 bases from J; bases unmatched to any gene: 11. PCR was performed using 60 Vbeta and 13 Jbeta primers. The table came from immunoSEQ multiplex PCR; TCRdb's copy has only in-frame clones and leaves some out. In the table there are about 110,000 clones, 69% of which are singletons. This sequence originates from a woman aged 70 to 79 in good health and CMV-seropositive. Sequenced input: PBMCs. The chain employs TRBV11-2 and TRBJ2-2, with 8 positions matching TRBD1. CDR3 nucleotide sequence: TGTGCCAGCATAGGGCAGGGGGCAATAGGCACCGGGGAGCTGTTTTTT. Protein product: CASIGQGAIGTGELFF. Filled out from reference TRBV11-2 and TRBJ2-2, the complete variable domain reads EAGVAQSPRYKIIEKRQSVAFWCNPISGHATLYWYQQILGQGPKLLIQFQNNGVVDDSQLPKDRFSAERLKGVDSTLKIQPAKLEDSAVYLCASIGQGAIGTGELFFGEGSRLTVL.